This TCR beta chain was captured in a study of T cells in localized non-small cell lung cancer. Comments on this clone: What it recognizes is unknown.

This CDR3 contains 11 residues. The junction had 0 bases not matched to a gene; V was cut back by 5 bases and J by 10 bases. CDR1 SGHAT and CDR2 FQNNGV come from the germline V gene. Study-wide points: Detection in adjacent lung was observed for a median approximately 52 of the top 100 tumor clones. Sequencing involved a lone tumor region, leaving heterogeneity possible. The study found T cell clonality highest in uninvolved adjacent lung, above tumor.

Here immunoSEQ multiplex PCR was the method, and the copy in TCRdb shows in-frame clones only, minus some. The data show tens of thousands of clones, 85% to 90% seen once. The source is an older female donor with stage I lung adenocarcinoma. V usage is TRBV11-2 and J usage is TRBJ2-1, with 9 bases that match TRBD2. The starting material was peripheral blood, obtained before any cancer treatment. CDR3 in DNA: TGTGCCAGCAGCCTAGCGGGGGAGCAGTTCTTC. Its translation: CASSLAGEQFF.